This passage covers 27 T cell receptor beta chains from one sample sequenced in a study of T cells in Graves' hyperthyroidism and ophthalmopathy. Amplification targeted TCR beta CDR3 regions from RNA transcripts. TCR CDR3 underwent first-round RT-PCR with the HTBI primer set. TCRdb re-derived calls from the multiplex PCR reads in MiXCR, one entry per CDR3 protein. The sample includes over 150,000 distinct CDR3 sequences, about a sixth seen only once; the top ten take under 35%. Source material: blood. These TCRs come from a woman between 50 and 59 years old with Graves' hyperthyroidism.

This clonotype has more than one count but fewer than ten. The J gene is TRBJ1-2, the V gene TRBV7-9, with TRBD1 matching 7 bases. The CDR3 sequence is 17 residues long. The junction had 17 bases not matched to a gene; V was cut back by 5 bases and J by 5 bases. CDR1 is SEHNR, CDR2 FQNEAQ, per germline (reference sequence). CDR3 coding DNA: TGTGCCAGCAGCGTACGAACCCGGGACAGAGATGGATATGGCTACACCTTC. Encoded protein: CASSVRTRDRDGYGYTF.

This clonotype occurred many times. V is TRBV7-2 and J is TRBJ2-1, with D hard to call. Germline CDR1 and CDR2: SGHTA and FQGNSA. The length of the CDR3 is 16 residues. V lost 4 bases, J lost 0 bases, and 13 bases lay in between. CDR3 loop: CASSSWAEYSYNEQFF. The DNA of the CDR3 is TGTGCCAGCAGCTCCTGGGCGGAGTACTCCTACAATGAGCAGTTCTTC.

This clonotype was recorded at least ten times. CDR3: CASSLGQTMDTQYF. The CDR3, as DNA: TGCGCCAGCAGCTTGGGACAGACGATGGATACGCAGTATTTT. The gene calls are TRBV5-1 and TRBJ2-3, with D perhaps TRBD1 (5 bases). Germline CDR1 SGHRS, CDR2 YFSETQ. V gave up 0 bases and J gave up 6 bases, with 11 bases separating them. This CDR3 region has 14 residues.

The sample holds a few counts of this clonotype. The DNA of the CDR3 is TGCAGTGCTCCGCCCCAGCGGGGTTACAATGAGCAGTTCTTC. Translated, it gives CSAPPQRGYNEQFF. The J gene is TRBJ2-1, the V gene TRBV20-1, with 7 bases aligning to TRBD2. V shed 5 bases, J shed 4 bases, and the junction held 8 bases outside the gene matches. CDR1 is DFQATT and CDR2 is SNEGSKA in the germline V gene (reference sequence). The CDR3 has 14 residues.

The CDR3, as DNA: TGTGCCAGCACATACCAAGGGGGTATGCCCACAGATACGCAGTATTTT. Its translation is CASTYQGGMPTDTQYF. The V call is TRBV6-2 or TRBV6-3, the J call TRBJ2-3, with TRBD1 as a possible D gene (6 bases). Trimming removed 7 bases at V and 2 bases at J, with 19 bases between. The CDR3 is 16 residues long. Per germline, CDR1 MNHEY and CDR2 SVGEGT.

This chain joins TRBV4-1 and TRBJ1-1; the D gene is possibly TRBD1 (6 bases). In germline, CDR1 is MGHRA, CDR2 YSYEKL. The CDR3 consists of 15 residues. The ends were cut back, 0 bases at V and 4 bases at J, with 12 bases in the middle. CDR3 coding DNA: TGCGCCAGCAGCCAAGATGAGGGGGTGGGCACTGAAGCTTTCTTT. Its translation is CASSQDEGVGTEAFF.

The chain couples TRBV5-1 to TRBJ2-3; D is ambiguous. V lost 4 bases, J lost 1 base, and 16 bases lay in between. CDR1 is SGHRS, CDR2 YFSETQ, per germline. The CDR3 loop spans 16 amino acids. In DNA form, the CDR3 reads TGCGCCAGCAGCCCCTCGGCGAGTCCAGGCACAGATACGCAGTATTTT. As protein: CASSPSASPGTDTQYF.

This clonotype was counted ten times or more. The rearrangement joins TRBV28 to TRBJ2-2; 8 nucleotides align to TRBD1. Germline CDR1 is MDHEN and CDR2 is SYDVKM. The CDR3 extends over 13 amino acids. The V segment lost 11 bases and the J segment 6 bases; nucleotides outside the gene matches: 8. The CDR3 DNA is TGTGCCGGACAGGGTCCTTTCCCCGGGGAGCTGTTTTTT. This gives the protein CAGQGPFPGELFF.

This clonotype was observed a handful of times. The V call is TRBV24-1, the J call TRBJ1-5, with D maybe TRBD1 (6 bases). The CDR3 consists of 15 residues. Germline V gene data show CDR1 as KGHDR and CDR2 as SFDVKD. V dropped 4 bases and J dropped 2 bases, with 11 bases sitting between them. The CDR3 region has the DNA TGTGCCACCAGTGACCCACAGGGAGGCAATCAGCCCCAGCATTTT. This gives the protein CATSDPQGGNQPQHF.

This clonotype has at least ten counts. This chain connects TRBV28 to TRBJ2-3; D ambiguous. V was clipped by 8 bases and J by 0 bases, with 12 bases between them. This CDR3 spans 14 amino acids. CDR1 MDHEN and CDR2 SYDVKM come from the germline V gene. The chain's CDR3 is CASDPRMSTDTQYF. The DNA for the CDR3 is TGTGCCAGCGACCCCAGGATGAGCACAGATACGCAGTATTTT.

The chain couples TRBV27 to TRBJ2-1, with 10 positions matching TRBD2. The CDR3 is 14 amino acids. Germline CDR1 is MNHEY and CDR2 is SMNVEV (reference sequence). V trimming: 5 bases; J trimming: 6 bases; junction bases outside the gene matches: 4. The CDR3 bases are TGTGCCAGCAGTCCTCGGACTAGCGGCAATGAGCAGTTCTTC. This sequence encodes CASSPRTSGNEQFF.

This clonotype was counted many times. The chain carries TRBV2 and TRBJ1-6; D gene unclear. The V end was cut by 1 base, the J end by 0 bases, with 4 bases between. The CDR3 is made up of 15 amino acids. Looked up from germline, CDR1 is SNHLY and CDR2 is FYNNEI. As DNA, the CDR3 is TGTGCCAGCAGTGAAGAGAACTCCTATAATTCACCCCTCCACTTT. It is translated as CASSEENSYNSPLHF.

This rearrangement joins TRBV5-1 to TRBJ2-2, with D perhaps TRBD1 (6 bases). V lost 4 bases and J lost 0, with 13 bases in between. Germline CDR1 SGHRS, CDR2 YFSETQ. The CDR3 totals 16 residues. The CDR3 DNA follows: TGCGCCAGCAGCCCGCAGGGGACACCGAACACCGGGGAGCTGTTTTTT. This translates into CASSPQGTPNTGELFF.

This clonotype was found many times. The chain employs TRBV12-3 or TRBV12-4 and TRBJ1-5; a weak D match, TRBD1 (5 bases). The V end lost 7 bases, the J end lost 1 base, and 8 bases lay between the germline ends. CDR3 length equals 13 residues. The CDR3 sequence is CASTGGSNQPQHF. For the CDR3, the DNA is TGTGCCAGCACCGGGGGGAGCAATCAGCCCCAGCATTTT.

In its sample, this clonotype was seen many times. This chain joins TRBV10-3 and TRBJ1-2; TRBD1 agrees at 8 bases. J was trimmed by 7 bases and V by 4 bases; bases with no gene match: 11. CDR3 length: 15 residues. Germline CDR1 and CDR2: ENHRY and SYGVKD. For the CDR3, the DNA is TGTGCCATCAGTGGAGAGGGGGACAGGCTGGGTGGCTACACCTTC. As protein: CAISGEGDRLGGYTF.

This clonotype was recorded at least ten times. This chain uses TRBV20-1 with TRBJ1-5; 7 nucleotides agree with TRBD1. The germline V gene has CDR1 DFQATT and CDR2 SNEGSKA (reference sequence). The J segment lost 2 bases and the V segment lost 6 bases, leaving 7 bases of the junction unmatched. CDR3 size: 14 residues. The CDR3 reads CSAPQTGRNQPQHF. CDR3 nucleotides: TGCAGTGCCCCTCAGACAGGGCGCAATCAGCCCCAGCATTTT.

This clonotype was detected ten times or more. V usage is TRBV18 and J usage is TRBJ1-1; D call uncertain. CDR1 is KGHSH and CDR2 is LQKENI in the germline V gene. The CDR3 runs to 14 residues. Trimming stripped 0 bases from V and 4 bases from J, with 9 bases between. CDR3 sequence reads: CASSPPKGSTEAFF. CDR3 DNA: TGTGCCAGCTCACCACCGAAGGGCTCCACTGAAGCTTTCTTT.

This clonotype was seen many times. The chain couples TRBV14 to TRBJ1-2; the match to TRBD1 covers 7 bases. Germline loops: CDR1 SGHDN, CDR2 FVKESK. The trim removed 6 bases at V and 3 bases at J, leaving 4 bases unmatched. The CDR3 is 13 amino acids. The CDR3 DNA reads as TGTGCCAGCAGACGACAGGGAGACTATGGCTACACCTTC. This translates into CASRRQGDYGYTF.

The chain links TRBV6-1 to TRBJ1-2, with 8 bases identical to TRBD1. The ends lost 7 bases at V and 7 bases at J; junction bases unmatched: 8. The CDR3 extends over 13 amino acids. Germline V CDR1 and CDR2: MNHNS, SASEGT. This CDR3 is CASIARTGIGYTF. The CDR3, as DNA: TGTGCCAGCATCGCCCGGACAGGGATTGGCTACACCTTC.

This clonotype appeared many times. The genes are TRBV20-1 and TRBJ2-3, with 7 bases fitting TRBD2. Germline V gene data show CDR1 as DFQATT and CDR2 as SNEGSKA (reference sequence). Trimming took 4 bases from V and 2 from J; bases not matched to a gene: 6. The CDR3 loop spans 14 amino acids. The CDR3: CSATLRGDTDTQYF. The CDR3 region has the DNA TGCAGTGCTACCCTTCGGGGGGACACAGATACGCAGTATTTT.

This clonotype was detected ten times or more. The chain carries TRBV7-8 and TRBJ2-1; D gene uncertain. The CDR3 loop spans 16 amino acids. The germline CDR1 and CDR2 sequences are SGHVS and FQNEAQ. V dropped 5 bases and J dropped 2 bases, with 16 bases sitting between them. As DNA, the CDR3 is TGTGCCAGCAGCGATAGAGCGTATGGGGCCTACAATGAGCAGTTCTTC. The encoded protein is CASSDRAYGAYNEQFF.

Ten or more counts support this clonotype. As DNA, the CDR3 is TGTGCCAGCAGCCCCCTCCTGGACAGGGGGGACACTGAAGCTTTCTTT. The encoded protein is CASSPLLDRGDTEAFF. The chain joins TRBV3-1 to TRBJ1-1; 10 bases line up with TRBD1. The CDR3 is 16 residues long. Germline V gene data show CDR1 as LGHDT and CDR2 as YNNKEL (reference sequence). Germline trimming cut 4 bases from V and 3 bases from J; bases unmatched to any gene: 8.

This clonotype was observed at least ten times. The J gene is TRBJ2-5, the V gene TRBV27, with 8 bases lining up with TRBD1. J gave up 2 bases and V 7 bases, and 6 bases lay outside the gene matches. The CDR3 length is 14 residues. The germline gives CDR1 MNHEY, CDR2 SMNVEV (reference sequence). CDR3 sequence: CASTPGGHQETQYF. The CDR3 DNA follows: TGTGCCAGCACCCCAGGGGGCCATCAAGAGACCCAGTACTTC.

Ten or more counts support this clonotype. The rearrangement links TRBV28 to TRBJ2-1; D gene uncertain. Germline V gene sequence: CDR1 MDHEN, CDR2 SYDVKM. V was trimmed by 6 bases and J by 9 bases, leaving 12 bases between them. The CDR3 totals 12 residues. This CDR3 is CASSYSMSEQFF. CDR3 DNA: TGTGCCAGCAGCTATTCAATGAGTGAGCAGTTCTTC.

This clonotype was detected a few times. The chain is built from TRBV9 and TRBJ1-5; D is unresolved. The CDR3 has 15 residues. Germline lookup yields CDR1 SGDLS and CDR2 YYNGEE. V lost 0 bases, J lost 4 bases, and 11 bases lay in between. This CDR3 reads CASSVEGRTNQPQHF. The CDR3 DNA follows: TGTGCCAGCAGCGTAGAAGGCAGGACTAATCAGCCCCAGCATTTT. Combining the CDR3 with reference TRBV9 and TRBJ1-5 gives the whole variable domain DSGVTQTPKHLITATGQRVTLRCSPRSGDLSVYWYQQSLDQGLQFLIQYYNGEERAKGNILERFSAQQFPDLHSELNLSSLELGDSALYFCASSVEGRTNQPQHFGDGTRLSIL.

This clonotype was found a few times. The chain combines TRBV5-5 with TRBJ1-1; D gene uncertain. This CDR3 is built from 15 residues. V was shortened by 3 bases and J by 1 base, with 13 bases between the two germline ends. Germline CDR1 is SGHKS and CDR2 is YYEKEE (reference sequence). CDR3 bases: TGTGCCAGCAGCTCTCCTCCTGCGGGGAACACTGAAGCTTTCTTT. It codes for CASSSPPAGNTEAFF.

The table lists this clonotype with many counts. V usage is TRBV24-1 and J usage is TRBJ2-2, with a tentative D call TRBD1 (5 bases). This CDR3 is 14 amino acids long. The ends were cut back, 2 bases at V and 6 bases at J, with 9 bases in the middle. The germline gives CDR1 KGHDR, CDR2 SFDVKD. For the CDR3, the DNA is TGTGCCACCAGTGATTCAGGGAATGCCGGGGAGCTGTTTTTT. This encodes CATSDSGNAGELFF.